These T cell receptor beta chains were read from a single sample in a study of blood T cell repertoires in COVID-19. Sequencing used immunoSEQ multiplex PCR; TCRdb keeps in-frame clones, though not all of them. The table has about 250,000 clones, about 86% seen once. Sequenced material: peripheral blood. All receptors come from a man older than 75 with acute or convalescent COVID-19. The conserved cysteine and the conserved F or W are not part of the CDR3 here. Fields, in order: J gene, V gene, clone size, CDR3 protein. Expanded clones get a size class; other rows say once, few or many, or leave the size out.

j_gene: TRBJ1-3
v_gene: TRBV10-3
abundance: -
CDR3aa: AISESGTASGNTIY

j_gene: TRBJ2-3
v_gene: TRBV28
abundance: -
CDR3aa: ASSSGGLGTDTQY

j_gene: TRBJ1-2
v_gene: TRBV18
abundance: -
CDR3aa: ASSPSGGYGYT

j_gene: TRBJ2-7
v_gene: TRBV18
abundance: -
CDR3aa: ASSPGQSGTRFIYEQY

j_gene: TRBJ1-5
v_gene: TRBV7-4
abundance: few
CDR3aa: ASSLRDPCNQPQH

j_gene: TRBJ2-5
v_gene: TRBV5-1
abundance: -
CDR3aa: ASKQGAGETQY

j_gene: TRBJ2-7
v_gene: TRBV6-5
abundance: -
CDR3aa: ASSSWAGTNYEQY

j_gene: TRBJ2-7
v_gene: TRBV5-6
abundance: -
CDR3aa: ASSSGLAGHEQY

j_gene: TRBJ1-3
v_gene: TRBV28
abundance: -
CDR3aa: ASSGRGGAGNTIY

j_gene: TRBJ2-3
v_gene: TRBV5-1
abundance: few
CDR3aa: ASKEGGTLDTQY

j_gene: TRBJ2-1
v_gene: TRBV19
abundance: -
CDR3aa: ASRSLTSYNEQF

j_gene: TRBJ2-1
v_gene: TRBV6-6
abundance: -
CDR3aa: ASSYSASPAYNEQF

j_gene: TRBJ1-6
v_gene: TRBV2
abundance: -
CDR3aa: ASSRSWGVNSPLH

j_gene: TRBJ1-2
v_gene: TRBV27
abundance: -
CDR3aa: ASSSSGTGGRNYGYT

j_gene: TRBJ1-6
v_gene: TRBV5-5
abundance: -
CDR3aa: ASSLGTGIRNSPLH

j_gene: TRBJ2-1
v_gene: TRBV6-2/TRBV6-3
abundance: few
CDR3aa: ASSYSGTSPFHTYNEQF

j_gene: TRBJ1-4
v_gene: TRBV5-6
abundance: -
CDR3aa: ASSVGDNEKLF

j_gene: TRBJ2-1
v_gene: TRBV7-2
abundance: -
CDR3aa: ASSLGQGSHNEQF

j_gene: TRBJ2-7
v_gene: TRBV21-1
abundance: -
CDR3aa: ASSIPGLAATYEQY

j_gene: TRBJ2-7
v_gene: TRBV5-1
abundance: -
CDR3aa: ASRIQVSSYEQY

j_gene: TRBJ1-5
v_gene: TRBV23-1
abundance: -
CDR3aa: ASSLLGQGASRDQPQH

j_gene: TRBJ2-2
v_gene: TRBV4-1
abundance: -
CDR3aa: ASSLPHFRLRDLYTGELF

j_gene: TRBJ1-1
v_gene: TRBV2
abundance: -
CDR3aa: ASIPGPTPRDTEAF

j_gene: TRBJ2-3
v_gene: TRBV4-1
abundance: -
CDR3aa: ASSHEEDSSTDTQY

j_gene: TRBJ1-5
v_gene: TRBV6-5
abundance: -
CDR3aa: ASSYRGDQPQH

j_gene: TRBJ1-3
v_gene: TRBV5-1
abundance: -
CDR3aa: ASMMGDSGNTIY

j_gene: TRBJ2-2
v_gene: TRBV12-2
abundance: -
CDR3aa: ASRPGRTRDPGELF

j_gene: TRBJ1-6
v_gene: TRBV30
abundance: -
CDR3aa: AWSLQFFYNSPLH

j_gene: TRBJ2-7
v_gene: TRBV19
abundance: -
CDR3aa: ASSRDKSYEQY

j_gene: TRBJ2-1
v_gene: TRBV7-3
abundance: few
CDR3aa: ASGGLAAGDEQF

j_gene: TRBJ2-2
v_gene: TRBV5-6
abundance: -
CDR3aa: ASSIGGPNTGELF

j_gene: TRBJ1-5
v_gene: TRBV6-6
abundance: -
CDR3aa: ASSFQQGQPQH

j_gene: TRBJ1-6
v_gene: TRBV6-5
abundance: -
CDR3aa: ASSYVKGQAGSPLH

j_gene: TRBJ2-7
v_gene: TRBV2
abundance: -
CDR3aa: ATSGTGGPKTYEQY

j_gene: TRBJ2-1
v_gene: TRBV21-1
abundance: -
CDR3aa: ASRGGNGTACDNEQF

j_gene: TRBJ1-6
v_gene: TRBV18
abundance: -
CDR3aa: ASSPAWTGANSPLH

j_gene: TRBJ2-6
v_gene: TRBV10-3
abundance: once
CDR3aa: AIRGDRGTGANVLT

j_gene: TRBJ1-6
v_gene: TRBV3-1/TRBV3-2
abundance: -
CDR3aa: ASSQGTGFNSPLH

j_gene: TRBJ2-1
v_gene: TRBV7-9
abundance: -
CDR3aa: ASSLRAGANEQF

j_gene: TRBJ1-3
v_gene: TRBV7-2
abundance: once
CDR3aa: ASSSDTGNTIY

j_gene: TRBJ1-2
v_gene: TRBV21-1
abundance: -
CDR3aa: ASKERRVLNYGYT

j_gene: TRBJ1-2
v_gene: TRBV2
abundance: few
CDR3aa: ASSEAGQGLRGYT

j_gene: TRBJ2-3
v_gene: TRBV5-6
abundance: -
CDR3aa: ASSVTRDSTQY

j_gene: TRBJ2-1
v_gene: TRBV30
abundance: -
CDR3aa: AWSHRTSGGNEQF

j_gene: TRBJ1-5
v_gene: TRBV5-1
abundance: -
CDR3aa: ASSDGTGVNQPQH

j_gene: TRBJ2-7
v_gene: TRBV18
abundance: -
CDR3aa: ASSTTGQGAAKQY

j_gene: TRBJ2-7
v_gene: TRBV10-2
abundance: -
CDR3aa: ASTGHIYEQY

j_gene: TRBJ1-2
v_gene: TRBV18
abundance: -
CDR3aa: ASSPDRSFYGYT

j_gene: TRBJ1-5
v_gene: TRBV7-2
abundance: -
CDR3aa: ASSLGTGWNNQPQH

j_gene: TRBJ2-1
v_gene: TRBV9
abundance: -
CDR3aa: ASSVRVGLATYNEQF

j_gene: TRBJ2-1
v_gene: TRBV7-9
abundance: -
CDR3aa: ASSLGSVPFSYNEQF

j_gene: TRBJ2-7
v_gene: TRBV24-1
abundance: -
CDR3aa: ATSDQGQGLHEQY

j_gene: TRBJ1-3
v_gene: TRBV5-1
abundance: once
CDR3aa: ASSLEGFYRESGNTIY

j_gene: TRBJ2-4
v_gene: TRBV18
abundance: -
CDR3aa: ASSPPSSVAKNIQY

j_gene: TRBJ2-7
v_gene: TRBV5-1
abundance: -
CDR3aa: ASSSGLAGYEQY

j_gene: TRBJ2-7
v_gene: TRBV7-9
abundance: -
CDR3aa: ASSSIGTGYYEQY

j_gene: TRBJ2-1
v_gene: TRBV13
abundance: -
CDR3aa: ASSLGQKNNEQF

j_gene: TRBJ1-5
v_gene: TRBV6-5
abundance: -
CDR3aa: ASSFDGGNQPQH